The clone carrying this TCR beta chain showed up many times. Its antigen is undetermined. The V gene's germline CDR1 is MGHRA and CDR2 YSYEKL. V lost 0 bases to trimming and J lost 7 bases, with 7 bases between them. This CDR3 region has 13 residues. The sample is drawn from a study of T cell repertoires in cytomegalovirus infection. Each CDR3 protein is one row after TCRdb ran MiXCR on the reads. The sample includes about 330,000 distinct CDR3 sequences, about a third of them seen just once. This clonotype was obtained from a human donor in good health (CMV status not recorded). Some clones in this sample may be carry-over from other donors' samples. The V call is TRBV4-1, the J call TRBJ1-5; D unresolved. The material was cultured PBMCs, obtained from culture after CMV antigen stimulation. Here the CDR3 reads CASSQDGVQPQHF. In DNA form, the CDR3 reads TGCGCCAGCAGCCAAGATGGGGTACAGCCCCAGCATTTT.